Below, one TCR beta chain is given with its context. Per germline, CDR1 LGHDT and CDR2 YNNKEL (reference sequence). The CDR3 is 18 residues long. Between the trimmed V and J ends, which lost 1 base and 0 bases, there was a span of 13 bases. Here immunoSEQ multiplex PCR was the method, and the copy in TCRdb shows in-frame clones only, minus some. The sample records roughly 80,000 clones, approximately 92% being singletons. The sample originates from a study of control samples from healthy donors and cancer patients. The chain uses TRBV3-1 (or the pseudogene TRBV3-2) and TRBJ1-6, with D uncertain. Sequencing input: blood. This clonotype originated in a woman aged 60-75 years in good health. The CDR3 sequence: CASSQVGRMSSYNSPLHF. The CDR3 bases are TGTGCCAGCAGCCAAGTAGGACGTATGAGCTCCTATAATTCACCCCTCCACTTT.